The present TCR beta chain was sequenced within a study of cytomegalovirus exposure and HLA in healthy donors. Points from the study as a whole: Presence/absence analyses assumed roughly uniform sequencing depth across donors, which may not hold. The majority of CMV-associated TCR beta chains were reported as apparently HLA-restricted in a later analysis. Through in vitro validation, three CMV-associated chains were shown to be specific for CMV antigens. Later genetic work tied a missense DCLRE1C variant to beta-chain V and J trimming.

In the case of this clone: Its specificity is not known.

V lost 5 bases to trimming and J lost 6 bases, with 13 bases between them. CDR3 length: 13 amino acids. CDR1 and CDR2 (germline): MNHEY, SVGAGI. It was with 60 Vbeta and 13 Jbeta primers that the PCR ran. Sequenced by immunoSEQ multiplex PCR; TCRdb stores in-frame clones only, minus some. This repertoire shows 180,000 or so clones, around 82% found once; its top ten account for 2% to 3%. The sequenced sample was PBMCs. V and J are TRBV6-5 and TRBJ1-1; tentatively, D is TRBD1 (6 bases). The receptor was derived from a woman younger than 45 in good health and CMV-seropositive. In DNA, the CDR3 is TGTGCCAGCAGTAACAGGGACGGGGCTGAAGCTTTCTTT. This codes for CASSNRDGAEAFF.